This T cell receptor (beta chain) appears in the sequencing data of a study of shared clonotypes between healthy human individuals. Trimming removed 9 bases from V and 5 bases from J; junction bases left unmatched: 10. The germline V gene encodes CDR1 WNHNN and CDR2 SYGVQD (reference sequence). The length of the CDR3 is 14 residues. Study-level points and caveats: Roughly 5% of naive CD4 clonotypes were common to several donors.

With respect to this clone: Its specificity is unknown.

The repertoire was sequenced with immunoSEQ multiplex PCR; TCRdb's copy has only in-frame clones and lacks some. The sample consists of around 2.5 million clones, more than 85% of them appearing once. The TCR was taken from a man younger than 35 in good health. Some clones in this sample may be carry-over from other donors' samples. The sequenced sample was naive CD4+ T cells from PBMCs. As to subset: CD45RA+ positively selected. The gene calls are TRBV10-1 and TRBJ2-5; 9 bases match TRBD2. The CDR3 is CARPSGRKRETQYF. CDR3 in DNA: TGCGCCAGGCCGAGCGGGAGGAAGCGTGAGACCCAGTACTTC.